These 10 T cell receptor beta chains were all obtained from the same sample, sequenced in a study of graft-versus-host responses after intestinal transplantation. The antigens of these receptors remain unknown. The table came from immunoSEQ multiplex PCR; TCRdb's copy has only in-frame clones and leaves some out. The sample carries over 75,000 clones, 85% to 90% recorded once. The sample in question was unstimulated CD4+ T cells sorted from spleen or lymph node cells, obtained before intestinal transplant. These receptor sequences come from a human donor who received an intestinal transplant.

V is TRBV7-8 and J is TRBJ2-5, with 8 bases identical to TRBD1. This CDR3 has 16 residues. Germline CDR1 is SGHVS and CDR2 is FQNEAQ. The junction had 10 bases not matched to a gene; V was cut back by 3 bases and J by 4 bases. The CDR3 nucleotides read TGTGCCAGCAGCTTCCCCGGACAGGGAGGTCGAGAGACCCAGTACTTC. This sequence encodes CASSFPGQGGRETQYF. The full variable domain, in which reference TRBV7-8 and TRBJ2-5 provide the parts outside the CDR3, is GAGVSQSPRYKVAKRGQDVALRCDPISGHVSLFWYQQALGQGPEFLTYFQNEAQLDKSGLPSDRFFAERPEGSVSTLKIQRTQQEDSAVYLCASSFPGQGGRETQYFGPGTRLLVL.

The rearrangement uses TRBV15 and TRBJ1-5; 7 nucleotides align to TRBD1. V was clipped by 5 bases and J by 6 bases; unmatched bases: 10. The CDR3 runs 15 residues. Per germline, CDR1 LNHNV and CDR2 YYDKDF (reference sequence). The CDR3 spells CATSLEDRVSQPQHF. CDR3 coding DNA: TGTGCCACCAGCCTGGAAGACAGGGTTAGTCAGCCCCAGCATTTT.

The chain carries TRBV7-8 and TRBJ2-7; 7 bases match TRBD1. CDR1 and CDR2 (germline): SGHVS, FQNEAQ. The ends lost 5 bases at V and 0 bases at J; junction bases unmatched: 4. The CDR3 has 14 amino acids. CDR3 sequence: CASSPRDSSYEQYF. DNA of the CDR3: TGTGCCAGCAGCCCTCGGGACAGCTCCTACGAGCAGTACTTC.

The DNA for the CDR3 is TGTGCCAGCAGGCCGACAGGGAGTGGCGAAAAACTGTTTTTT. Translating gives CASRPTGSGEKLFF. The rearrangement links TRBV28 to TRBJ1-4, with 7 bases matching TRBD1. After removal of 6 bases from V and 8 bases from J, the junction contained 9 bases not matched to a gene. CDR3 size: 14 residues. Germline V CDR1 and CDR2: MDHEN, SYDVKM. Full variable domain (outside the CDR3, taken from reference TRBV28 and TRBJ1-4): DVKVTQSSRYLVKRTGEKVFLECVQDMDHENMFWYRQDPGLGLRLIYFSYDVKMKEKGDIPEGYSVSREKKERFSLILESASTNQTSMYLCASRPTGSGEKLFFGSGTQLSVL.

The V gene is TRBV6-1, the J gene TRBJ1-1, with D perhaps TRBD1 (5 bases). V gave up 2 bases and J gave up 0 bases, with 13 bases separating them. This CDR3 spans 16 amino acids. The germline CDR1 and CDR2 sequences are MNHNS and SASEGT. CDR3: CASSELPGGLNTEAFF. In nucleotides, the CDR3 is TGTGCCAGCAGTGAACTGCCGGGGGGTCTGAACACTGAAGCTTTCTTT.

This sequence joins TRBV4-1 and TRBJ1-5, with 8 positions matching TRBD1. The V segment lost 0 bases and the J segment 4 bases; nucleotides outside the gene matches: 5. This CDR3 is built from 16 residues. The germline CDR1 and CDR2 sequences are MGHRA and YSYEKL. This CDR3 reads CASSQDGQGENQPQHF. The CDR3 nucleotides are TGCGCCAGCAGCCAAGACGGACAGGGAGAGAATCAGCCCCAGCATTTT.

The gene calls are TRBV7-9 and TRBJ1-2; a possible D gene is TRBD1 (6 bases). The V gene's germline CDR1 is SEHNR and CDR2 FQNEAQ (reference sequence). The CDR3 is 13 residues long. Trimming stripped 1 base from V and 5 bases from J, with 8 bases between. CDR3 DNA sequence: TGTGCCAGCAGCTTAGAGGGGGGGTATGGCTACACCTTC. Amino acid sequence: CASSLEGGYGYTF. The variable domain in full, with the rest retrieved from reference TRBV7-9 and TRBJ1-2, is DTGVSQNPRHKITKRGQNVTFRCDPISEHNRLYWYRQTLGQGPEFLTYFQNEAQLEKSRLLSDRFSAERPKGSFSTLEIQRTEQGDSAMYLCASSLEGGYGYTFGSGTRLTVV.

V and J are TRBV19 and TRBJ1-2; 10 positions agree with TRBD1. CDR1 LNHDA and CDR2 SQIVND come from the germline V gene (reference sequence). CDR3 length equals 13 residues. V lost 8 bases to trimming and J lost 6 bases; unmatched junction nucleotides: 6. The CDR3 DNA follows: TGTGCCAGTGGAAGGACAGGGGGAAATGGCTACACCTTC. Amino acids: CASGRTGGNGYTF.

As DNA, the CDR3 is TGTGCCAGCAGTCCCGGGACTAGCCAAAACGAGCAGTACTTC. This sequence encodes CASSPGTSQNEQYF. The V and J genes are TRBV5-4 and TRBJ2-7, with 9 bases lining up with TRBD2. This CDR3 spans 14 amino acids. V dropped 5 bases and J dropped 5; count of bases not matched to a gene: 8. Germline-derived CDR1 and CDR2 are SGHNT and YYREEE (reference sequence).

The chain employs TRBV30 and TRBJ1-3, with 8 nucleotides matching TRBD1. V shed 3 bases and J 5 bases; nucleotides not matched to a gene: 6. Germline assignment: CDR1 GTSNPN and CDR2 SVGIG (reference sequence). CDR3 size: 14 residues. In DNA form, the CDR3 reads TGTGCCTGGAGAATTCCAGGGGGCAGAAACACCATATATTTT. The encoded protein is CAWRIPGGRNTIYF.